The 5 T cell receptor beta chains in this list originate from one sample, sequenced in a study of cytomegalovirus exposure and HLA in healthy donors. This PCR relied on a set of 60 Vbeta primers and 13 Jbeta primers. TCRdb's copy holds only in-frame clones and misses some; the assay was immunoSEQ multiplex PCR. This repertoire shows over 75,000 clones, over 60% found once; its top ten account for about 3.1%. Sample: PBMCs. The receptors stem from a male donor in good health and CMV-seropositive.

V and J are TRBV6-4 and TRBJ1-1; D gene ambiguous. Germline lookup yields CDR1 MRHNA and CDR2 SNTAGT. The CDR3 is 13 residues long. The V end lost 4 bases, the J end lost 3 bases, and 9 bases lay between the germline ends. CDR3 region: CASSVELDTEAFF. In DNA, the CDR3 is TGTGCCAGCAGTGTCGAGCTCGACACTGAAGCTTTCTTT.

The sample holds one count of this clone. The chain employs TRBV6-5 and TRBJ2-7, with 7 positions matching TRBD2. V lost 0 bases and J lost 0; bases outside the gene matches: 5. The germline CDR1 and CDR2 sequences are MNHEY and SVGAGI. This CDR3 has 16 residues. The CDR3 nucleotides are TGTGCCAGCAGTTACTCAGGGAGGGTGGCCTCCTACGAGCAGTACTTC. Protein: CASSYSGRVASYEQYF.

In this sample, this clone turned up once. The rearrangement uses TRBV6-1 and TRBJ1-4; no reliable D call. The CDR3 runs 14 residues. Trimming cost V 3 bases and J 0 bases, with 5 bases left between them. The germline V gene encodes CDR1 MNHNS and CDR2 SASEGT. The CDR3 DNA is TGTGCCAGCAGTGATAGAGCAACTAATGAAAAACTGTTTTTT. Translation: CASSDRATNEKLFF.

V is TRBV7-2 and J is TRBJ2-1; weak D call: TRBD2 (5 bases). V was cut by 3 bases and J by 1 base, with 13 bases left in between. The germline V gene has CDR1 SGHTA and CDR2 FQGNSA. This CDR3 is built from 16 residues. The CDR3 region has the DNA TGTGCCAGCAGCTTCGAAAGGACTGTTTCCTACAATGAGCAGTTCTTC. This codes for CASSFERTVSYNEQFF.

This clone was seen a few times. This chain joins TRBV6-1 and TRBJ1-1, with D tentatively TRBD1 (5 bases). The CDR3 length is 13 residues. Germline CDR1 reads MNHNS; CDR2 reads SASEGT. The V end lost 5 bases, the J end lost 6 bases, and 13 bases lay between the germline ends. The CDR3 region is CASSRGIRAEAFF. CDR3 coding DNA: TGTGCCAGCAGTCGGGGGATCAGGGCTGAAGCTTTCTTT.